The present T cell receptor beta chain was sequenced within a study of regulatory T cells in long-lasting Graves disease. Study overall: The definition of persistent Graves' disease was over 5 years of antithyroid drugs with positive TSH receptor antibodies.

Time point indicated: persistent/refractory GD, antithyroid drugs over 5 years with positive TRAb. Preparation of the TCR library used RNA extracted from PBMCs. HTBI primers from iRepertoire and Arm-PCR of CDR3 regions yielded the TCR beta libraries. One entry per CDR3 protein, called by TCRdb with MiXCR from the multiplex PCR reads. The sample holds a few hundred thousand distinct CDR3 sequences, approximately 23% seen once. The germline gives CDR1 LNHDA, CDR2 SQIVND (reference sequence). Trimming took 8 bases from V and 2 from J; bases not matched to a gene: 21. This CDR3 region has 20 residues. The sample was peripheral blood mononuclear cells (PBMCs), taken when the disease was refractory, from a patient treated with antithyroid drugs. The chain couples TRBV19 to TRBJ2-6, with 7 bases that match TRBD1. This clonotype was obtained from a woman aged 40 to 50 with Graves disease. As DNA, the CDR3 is TGTGCCAGTTCTCGACCGAGCACAGGGGCGCCTGGGCCTGGGGCCAACGTCCTGACTTTC. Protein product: CASSRPSTGAPGPGANVLTF.